Listed below are T cell receptor beta chains from one sample, sequenced in a study of OX40 agonist ivuxolimab in advanced cancers. Here immunoSEQ multiplex PCR was the method, and the copy in TCRdb shows in-frame clones only, minus some. This sample has 14,000 or so clones, with around three quarters found just once. The sample in question was CD4+ or CD8+ T cells sorted from blood, obtained in a trial of the OX40 agonist ivuxolimab. These receptors all stem from an adult with an advanced solid tumor such as melanoma, head and neck, liver or kidney cancer. Each CDR3 is given with its conserved first and last residue. The D gene is left open where the match is weak. Only part of the rows carry a size: once, few, many, or a class if the clone is expanded.

abundance	v_gene	j_gene	d_gene	CDR3nt	CDR3aa
NA	TRBV9	TRBJ2-2	TRBD1	TGTGCCAGCAGCGCCTGGACAGGGGACACCGGGGAGCTGTTTTTT	CASSAWTGDTGELFF
once	TRBV5-1	TRBJ2-2	NA	TGCGCCAGCAGCTTACTTGAGGTCTCCTCCACCGGGGAGCTGTTTTTT	CASSLLEVSSTGELFF
few	TRBV30	TRBJ1-1	NA	TGTGCCTGGATGCCTTCCTGGGGAGCTGAAGCTTTCTTT	CAWMPSWGAEAFF
NA	TRBV7-9	TRBJ2-1	NA	TGTGCCAGCAGCTTAGCGGGTGGCAATGAGCAGTTCTTC	CASSLAGGNEQFF
medium-sized	TRBV19	TRBJ1-5	NA	TGTGCCAGTAGCACACAGGATAGCAATCAGCCCCAGCATTTT	CASSTQDSNQPQHF
once	TRBV9	TRBJ2-3	NA	TGTGCCAGCAGCGTAGACACAGATACGCAGTATTTT	CASSVDTDTQYF
NA	TRBV13	TRBJ2-1	NA	TGTGCCAGCAGCGGTCGTTCGAGCAATGAGCAGTTCTTC	CASSGRSSNEQFF
NA	TRBV6-1	TRBJ1-2	NA	TGTGCCAGCAGGGACTGGGGGAGAGGTGGCTACACCTTC	CASRDWGRGGYTF
NA	TRBV29-1	TRBJ2-1	TRBD2	TGCAGCGTTGAATCTAGCGGCTACAATGAGCAGTTCTTC	CSVESSGYNEQFF
NA	TRBV19	TRBJ2-2	NA	TGTGCCAGTAGCACGAGAGCCGGGGAGCTGTTTTTT	CASSTRAGELFF
NA	TRBV7-9	TRBJ2-1	NA	TGTGCCAGCAGCTTATTCTGGACAAGCTCCTACAATGAGCAGTTCTTC	CASSLFWTSSYNEQFF
NA	TRBV28	TRBJ2-3	NA	TGTGCCAGCAGACATAGACCGGGATACAGTTCGACAGATACGCAGTATTTT	CASRHRPGYSSTDTQYF
once	TRBV19	TRBJ1-1	NA	TGTGCCAGTAGTATCGGGAACACTGAAGCTTTCTTT	CASSIGNTEAFF
once	TRBV7-3	TRBJ2-1	NA	TGTGCCAGCAGCTTAAATTTAGGGACTGAGCAGTTCTTC	CASSLNLGTEQFF
NA	TRBV2	TRBJ2-5	TRBD2	TGTGCCAGCGACCTAGCGGGAGGGCCATATTTGGAGACCCAGTACTTC	CASDLAGGPYLETQYF
NA	TRBV15	TRBJ1-2	NA	TGTGCCACCAGCAGAGATCAATATGGCTACACCTTC	CATSRDQYGYTF
NA	TRBV28	TRBJ2-7	TRBD1	TGTGCCAGCAGCATGGACAGGTACTCCTACGAGCAGTACTTC	CASSMDRYSYEQYF
NA	TRBV15	TRBJ2-7	NA	TGTGCCACCAGCAGAACCAACCAGGGTTACGAGCAGTACTTC	CATSRTNQGYEQYF
NA	TRBV6-1	TRBJ2-1	TRBD1	TGTGCCACCGGACAGGGACACACCTACAATGAGCAGTTCTTC	CATGQGHTYNEQFF
NA	TRBV6-1	TRBJ1-3	NA	TGTGCCAGCAGTGAACGGGGGGGCGCGATAAACACCATATATTTT	CASSERGGAINTIYF
NA	TRBV6-1	TRBJ2-3	NA	TGTGCCAGCAGTGAAGGCGGACCCACTAGCACAGATACGCAGTATTTT	CASSEGGPTSTDTQYF
few	TRBV5-4	TRBJ2-3	NA	TGTGCCAGCAGCTTGGAGGCGACTAGATCCACAGATACGCAGTATTTT	CASSLEATRSTDTQYF
NA	TRBV6-5	TRBJ2-7	NA	TGTGCCAGCAGTTACTCTGTGGGGGCCGGCGAGCAGTACTTC	CASSYSVGAGEQYF
NA	TRBV2	TRBJ1-6	NA	TGTGCCAGCAGTTACACAGGGATGAGCTCTTCACCCCTCCACTTT	CASSYTGMSSSPLHF
NA	TRBV9	TRBJ1-1	NA	TGTGCCAGCAGCGCCCGGACAGACATGAACACTGAAGCTTTCTTT	CASSARTDMNTEAFF
NA	TRBV6-4	TRBJ2-5	TRBD2	TGTGCCAGCAGTGACGGCCTCCGGGGGGTAGTCCAAGAGACCCAGTACTTC	CASSDGLRGVVQETQYF
few	TRBV27	TRBJ2-1	TRBD2	TGTGCCACCCAGCGGGAGCGATACTCCTACAATGAGCAGTTCTTC	CATQRERYSYNEQFF
NA	TRBV28	TRBJ1-6	TRBD1	TGTGCCAGCGTCCAGGGGGTCAGGTTTACCGAGAGCTCCTATAATTCACCCCTCCACTTT	CASVQGVRFTESSYNSPLHF
NA	TRBV19	TRBJ2-7	TRBD1	TGTGCCAGTAGCTTGATGACAGGGGGCGAGCAGTACTTC	CASSLMTGGEQYF
NA	TRBV7-2	TRBJ2-1	TRBD1	TGTGCCAGCAGCTTCATGGGCACAGGGGGCGAAGGAGATGAGCAGTTCTTC	CASSFMGTGGEGDEQFF